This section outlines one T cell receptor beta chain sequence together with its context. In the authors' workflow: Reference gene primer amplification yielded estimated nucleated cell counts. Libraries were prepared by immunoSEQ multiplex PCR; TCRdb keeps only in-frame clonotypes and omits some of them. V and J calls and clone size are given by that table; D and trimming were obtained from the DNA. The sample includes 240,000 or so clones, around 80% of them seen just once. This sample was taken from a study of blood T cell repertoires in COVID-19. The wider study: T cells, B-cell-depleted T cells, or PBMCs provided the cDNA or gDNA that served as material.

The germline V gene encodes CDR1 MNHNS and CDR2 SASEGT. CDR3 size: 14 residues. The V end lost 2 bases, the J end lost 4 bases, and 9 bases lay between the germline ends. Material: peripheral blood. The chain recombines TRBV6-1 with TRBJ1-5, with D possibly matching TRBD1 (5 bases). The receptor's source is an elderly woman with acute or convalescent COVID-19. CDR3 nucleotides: TGTGCCAGCAGTGAAAGTGGGGGGAATCAGCCCCAGCATTTT. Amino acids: CASSESGGNQPQHF.